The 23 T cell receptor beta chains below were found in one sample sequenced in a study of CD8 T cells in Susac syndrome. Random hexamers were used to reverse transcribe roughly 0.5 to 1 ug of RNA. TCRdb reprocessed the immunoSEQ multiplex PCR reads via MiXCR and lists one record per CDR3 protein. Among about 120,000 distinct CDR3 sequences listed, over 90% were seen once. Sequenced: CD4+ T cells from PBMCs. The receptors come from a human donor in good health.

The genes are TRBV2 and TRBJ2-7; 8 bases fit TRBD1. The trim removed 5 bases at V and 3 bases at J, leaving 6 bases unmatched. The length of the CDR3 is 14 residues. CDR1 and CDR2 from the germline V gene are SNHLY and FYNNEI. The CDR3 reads CASSNGQGIYEQYF. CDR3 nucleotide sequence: TGTGCCAGCAGTAATGGACAGGGAATCTACGAGCAGTACTTC.

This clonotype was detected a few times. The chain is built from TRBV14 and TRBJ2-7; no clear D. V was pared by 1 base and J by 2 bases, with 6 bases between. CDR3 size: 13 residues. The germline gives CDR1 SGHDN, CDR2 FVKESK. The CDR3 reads CASSQGTAYEQYF. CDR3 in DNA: TGTGCCAGCAGCCAAGGAACAGCCTACGAGCAGTACTTC.

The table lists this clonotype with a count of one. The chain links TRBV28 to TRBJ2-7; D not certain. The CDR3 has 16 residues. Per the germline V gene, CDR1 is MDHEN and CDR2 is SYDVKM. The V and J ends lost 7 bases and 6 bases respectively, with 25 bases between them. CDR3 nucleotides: TGTGCCAGCACCGACAACTATTGGCTGGCTGGGGTCGAGCAGTACTTC. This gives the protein CASTDNYWLAGVEQYF.

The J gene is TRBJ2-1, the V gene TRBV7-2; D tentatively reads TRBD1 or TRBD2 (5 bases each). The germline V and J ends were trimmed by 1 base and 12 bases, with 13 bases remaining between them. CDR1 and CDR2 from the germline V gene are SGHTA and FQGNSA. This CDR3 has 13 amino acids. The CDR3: CASSLVMGDGQFF. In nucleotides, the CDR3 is TGTGCCAGCAGCTTAGTTATGGGGGACGGGCAGTTCTTC.

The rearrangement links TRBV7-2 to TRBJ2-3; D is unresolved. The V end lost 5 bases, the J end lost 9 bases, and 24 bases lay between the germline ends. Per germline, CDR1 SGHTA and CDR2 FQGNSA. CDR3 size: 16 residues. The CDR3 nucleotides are TGTGCCAGCAGCCGCGACCGCTACTCTACCTCGGAGACGCAGTATTTT. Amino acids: CASSRDRYSTSETQYF.

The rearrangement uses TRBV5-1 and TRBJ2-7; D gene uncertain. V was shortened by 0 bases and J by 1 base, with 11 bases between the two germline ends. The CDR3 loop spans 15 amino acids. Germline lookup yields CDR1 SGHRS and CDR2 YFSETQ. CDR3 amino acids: CASSLVAPQSYEQYF. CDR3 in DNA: TGCGCCAGCAGCTTGGTTGCCCCCCAATCCTACGAGCAGTACTTC.

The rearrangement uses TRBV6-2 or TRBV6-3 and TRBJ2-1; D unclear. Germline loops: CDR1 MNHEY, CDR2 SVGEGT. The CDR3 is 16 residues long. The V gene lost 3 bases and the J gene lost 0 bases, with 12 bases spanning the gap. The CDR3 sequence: CASSYGTRSSYNEQFF. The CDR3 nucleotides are TGTGCCAGCAGTTATGGTACGCGGAGCTCCTACAATGAGCAGTTCTTC.

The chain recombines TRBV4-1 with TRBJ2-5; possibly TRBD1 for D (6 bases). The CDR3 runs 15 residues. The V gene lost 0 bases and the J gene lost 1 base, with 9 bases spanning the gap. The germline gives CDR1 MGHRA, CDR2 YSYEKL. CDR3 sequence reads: CASSQEGHFQETQYF. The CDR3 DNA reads TGCGCCAGCAGCCAAGAGGGACATTTCCAAGAGACCCAGTACTTC.

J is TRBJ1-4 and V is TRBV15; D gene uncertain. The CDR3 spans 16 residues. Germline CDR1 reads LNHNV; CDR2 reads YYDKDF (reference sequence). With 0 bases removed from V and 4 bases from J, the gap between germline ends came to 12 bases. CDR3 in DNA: TGTGCCACCAGCAGAGATAGCGGCGGCGGTAATGAAAAACTGTTTTTT. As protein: CATSRDSGGGNEKLFF.

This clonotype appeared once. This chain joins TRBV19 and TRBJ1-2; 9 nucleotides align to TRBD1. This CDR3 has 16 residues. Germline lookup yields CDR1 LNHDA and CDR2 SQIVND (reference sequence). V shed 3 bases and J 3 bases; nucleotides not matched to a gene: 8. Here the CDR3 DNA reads TGTGCCAGTAGTATCCTCGAGGGACAGGGCTACTATGGCTACACCTTC. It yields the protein CASSILEGQGYYGYTF.

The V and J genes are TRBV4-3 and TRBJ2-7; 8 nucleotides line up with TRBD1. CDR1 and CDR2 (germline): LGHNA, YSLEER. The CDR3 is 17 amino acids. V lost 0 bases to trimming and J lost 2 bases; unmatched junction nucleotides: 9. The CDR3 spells CASSQDGAGGLPYEQYF. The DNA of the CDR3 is TGCGCCAGCAGCCAAGATGGGGCAGGGGGCCTTCCCTACGAGCAGTACTTC.

The DNA of the CDR3 is TGTGCCTGGAGTGTAGGGATTATGAACACTGAAGCTTTCTTT. It codes for CAWSVGIMNTEAFF. This chain connects TRBV30 to TRBJ1-1; D not resolved. The CDR3 covers 14 residues. V was shortened by 0 bases and J by 0 bases, with 8 bases between the two germline ends. Germline V gene sequence: CDR1 GTSNPN, CDR2 SVGIG (reference sequence).

This chain's CDR3 is CASSLAQTARYGYTF. The DNA of the CDR3 is TGTGCCAGCAGCTTAGCCCAGACTGCTCGCTATGGCTACACCTTC. V gene TRBV7-9 combines with J gene TRBJ1-2; no reliable D call. CDR1 is SEHNR and CDR2 is FQNEAQ in the germline V gene (reference sequence). The CDR3 is 15 residues long. V was clipped by 0 bases and J by 4 bases, with 12 bases between them.

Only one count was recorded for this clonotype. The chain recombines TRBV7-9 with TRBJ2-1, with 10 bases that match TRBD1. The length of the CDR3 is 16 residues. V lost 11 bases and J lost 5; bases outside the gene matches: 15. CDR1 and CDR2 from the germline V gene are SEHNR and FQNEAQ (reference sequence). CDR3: CAAESQGQGPDNEQFF. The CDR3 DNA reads TGTGCCGCGGAAAGCCAGGGACAGGGGCCTGACAATGAGCAGTTCTTC.

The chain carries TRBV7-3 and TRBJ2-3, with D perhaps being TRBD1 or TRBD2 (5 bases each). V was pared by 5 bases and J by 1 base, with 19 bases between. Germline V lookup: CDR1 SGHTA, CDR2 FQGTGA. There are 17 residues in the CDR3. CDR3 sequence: CASSPQVGASGTDTQYF. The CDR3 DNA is TGTGCCAGCAGCCCTCAGGTCGGGGCCAGCGGCACAGATACGCAGTATTTT.

CDR3 loop: CASSLFLDRGGEGYTF. The CDR3 region has the DNA TGTGCCAGCAGCCTGTTCCTGGACAGGGGAGGCGAGGGCTACACCTTC. This chain links TRBV5-4 with TRBJ1-2; 9 positions match TRBD1. Unmatched junction bases numbered 15, after V lost 4 bases and J lost 8 bases. The CDR3 contains 16 residues. Germline V gives CDR1 SGHNT, CDR2 YYREEE (reference sequence).

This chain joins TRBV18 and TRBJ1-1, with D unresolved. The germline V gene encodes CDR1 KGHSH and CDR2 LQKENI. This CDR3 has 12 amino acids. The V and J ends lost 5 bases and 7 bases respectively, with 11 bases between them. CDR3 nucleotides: TGTGCCAGCTCAAAAGTTGAGGTTGAAGCTTTCTTT. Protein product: CASSKVEVEAFF. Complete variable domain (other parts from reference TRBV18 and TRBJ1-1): NAGVMQNPRHLVRRRGQEARLRCSPMKGHSHVYWYRQLPEEGLKFMVYLQKENIIDESGMPKERFSAEFPKEGPSILRIQQVVRGDSAAYFCASSKVEVEAFFGQGTRLTVV.

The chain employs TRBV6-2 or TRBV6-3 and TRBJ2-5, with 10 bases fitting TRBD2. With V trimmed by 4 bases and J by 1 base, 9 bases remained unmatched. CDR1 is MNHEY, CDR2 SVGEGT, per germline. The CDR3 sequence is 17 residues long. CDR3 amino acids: CASSSASGGETQETQYF. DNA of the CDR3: TGTGCCAGCAGTTCAGCTAGCGGGGGTGAGACCCAAGAGACCCAGTACTTC.

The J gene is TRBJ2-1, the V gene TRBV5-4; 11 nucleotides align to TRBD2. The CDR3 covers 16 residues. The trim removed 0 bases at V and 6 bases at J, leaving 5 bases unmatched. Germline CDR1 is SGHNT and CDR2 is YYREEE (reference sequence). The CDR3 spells CASSLASSGGLNEQFF. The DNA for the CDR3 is TGTGCCAGCAGCTTGGCCTCTAGCGGGGGGCTCAATGAGCAGTTCTTC.

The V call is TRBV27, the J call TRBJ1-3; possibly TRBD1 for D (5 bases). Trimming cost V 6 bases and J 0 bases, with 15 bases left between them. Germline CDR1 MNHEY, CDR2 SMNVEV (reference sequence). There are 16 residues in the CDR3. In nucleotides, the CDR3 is TGTGCCAGCAGCCGGCAAGGGGTTAGCTCTGGAAACACCATATATTTT. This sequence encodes CASSRQGVSSGNTIYF.

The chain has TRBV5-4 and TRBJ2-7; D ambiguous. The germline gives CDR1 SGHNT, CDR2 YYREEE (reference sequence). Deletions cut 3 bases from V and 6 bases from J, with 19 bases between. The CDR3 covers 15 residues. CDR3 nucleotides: TGTGCCAGCAGCTCCCTGTCGTCTTTTCGAGGCGAGCAGTACTTC. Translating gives CASSSLSSFRGEQYF.

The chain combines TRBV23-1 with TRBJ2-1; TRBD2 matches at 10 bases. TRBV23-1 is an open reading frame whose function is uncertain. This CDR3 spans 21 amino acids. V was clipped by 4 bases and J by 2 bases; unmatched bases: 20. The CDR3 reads CASSLVLKGTSGANPYNEQFF. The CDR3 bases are TGCGCCAGCAGTCTCGTACTAAAAGGAACTAGCGGGGCGAATCCCTACAATGAGCAGTTCTTC.

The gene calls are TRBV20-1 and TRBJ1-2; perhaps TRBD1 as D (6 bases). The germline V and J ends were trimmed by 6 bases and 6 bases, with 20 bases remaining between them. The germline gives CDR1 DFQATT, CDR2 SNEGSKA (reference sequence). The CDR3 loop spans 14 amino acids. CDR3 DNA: TGCAGTGCGCACCATCACAGGGATCCCAATGGCTACACCTTC. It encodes CSAHHHRDPNGYTF.